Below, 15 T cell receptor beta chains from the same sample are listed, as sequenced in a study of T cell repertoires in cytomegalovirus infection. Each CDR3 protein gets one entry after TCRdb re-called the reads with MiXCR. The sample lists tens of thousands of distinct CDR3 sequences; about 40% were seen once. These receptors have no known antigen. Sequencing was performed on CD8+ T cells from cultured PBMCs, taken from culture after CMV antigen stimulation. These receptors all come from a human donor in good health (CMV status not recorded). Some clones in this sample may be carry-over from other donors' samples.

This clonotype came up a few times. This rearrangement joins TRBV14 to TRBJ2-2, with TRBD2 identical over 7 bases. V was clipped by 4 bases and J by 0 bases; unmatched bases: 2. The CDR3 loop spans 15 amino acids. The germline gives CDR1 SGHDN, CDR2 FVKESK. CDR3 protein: CASSRLAANTGELFF. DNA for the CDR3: TGTGCCAGCAGCCGCCTAGCGGCGAACACCGGGGAGCTGTTTTTT.

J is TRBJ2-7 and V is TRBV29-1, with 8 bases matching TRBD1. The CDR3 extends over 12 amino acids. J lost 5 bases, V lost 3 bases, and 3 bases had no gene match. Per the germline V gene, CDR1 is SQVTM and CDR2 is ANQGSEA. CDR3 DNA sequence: TGCAGCGTTGAGGTGGACAGGGACGAGCAGTACTTC. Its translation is CSVEVDRDEQYF.

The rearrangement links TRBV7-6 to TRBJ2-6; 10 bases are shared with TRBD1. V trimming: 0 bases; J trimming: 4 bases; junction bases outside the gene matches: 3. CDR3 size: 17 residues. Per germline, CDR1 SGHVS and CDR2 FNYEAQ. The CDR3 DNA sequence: TGTGCCAGCAGCTTAGCTAGACAGGGGGCCGGGGCCAACGTCCTGACTTTC. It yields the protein CASSLARQGAGANVLTF.

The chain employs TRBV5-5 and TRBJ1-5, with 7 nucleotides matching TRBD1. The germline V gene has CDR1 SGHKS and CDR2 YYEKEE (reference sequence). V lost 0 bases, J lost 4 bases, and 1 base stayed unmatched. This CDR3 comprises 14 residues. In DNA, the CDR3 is TGTGCCAGCAGCTTGGAGGGACAGAATCAGCCCCAGCATTTT. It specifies CASSLEGQNQPQHF.

The CDR3 region is CASSYILAGEKTQYF. CDR3 DNA sequence: TGTGCCAGCAGTTATATCCTAGCGGGAGAAAAGACCCAGTACTTC. V is TRBV6-2 or TRBV6-3 and J is TRBJ2-5, with TRBD2 matching 10 bases. J was trimmed by 6 bases and V by 3 bases; bases with no gene match: 7. Germline loops: CDR1 MNHEY, CDR2 SVGEGT. This CDR3 has 15 residues.

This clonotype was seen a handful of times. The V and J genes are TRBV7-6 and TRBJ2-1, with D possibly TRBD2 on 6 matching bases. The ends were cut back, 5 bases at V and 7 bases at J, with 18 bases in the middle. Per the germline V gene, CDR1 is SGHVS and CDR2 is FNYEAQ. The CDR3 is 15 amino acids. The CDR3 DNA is TGTGCCAGCAGCCGAACGATCGGGAGTGCAAATGAGCAGTTCTTC. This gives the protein CASSRTIGSANEQFF.

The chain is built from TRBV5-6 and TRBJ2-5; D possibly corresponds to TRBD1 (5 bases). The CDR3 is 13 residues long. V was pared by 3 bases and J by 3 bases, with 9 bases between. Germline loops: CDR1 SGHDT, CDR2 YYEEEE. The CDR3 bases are TGTGCCAGCAGCTCACAGGCCAAAGAGACCCAGTACTTC. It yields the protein CASSSQAKETQYF. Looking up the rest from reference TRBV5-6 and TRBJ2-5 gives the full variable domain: DAGVTQSPTHLIKTRGQQVTLRCSPKSGHDTVSWYQQALGQGPQFIFQYYEEEERQRGNFPDRFSGHQFPNYSSELNVNALLLGDSALYLCASSSQAKETQYFGPGTRLLVL.

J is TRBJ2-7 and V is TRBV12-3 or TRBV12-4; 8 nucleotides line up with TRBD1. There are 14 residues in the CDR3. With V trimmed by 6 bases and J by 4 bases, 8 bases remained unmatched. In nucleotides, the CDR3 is TGTGCCAGCAGCCGTAGGACAGGGATATACGAGCAGTACTTC. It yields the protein CASSRRTGIYEQYF.

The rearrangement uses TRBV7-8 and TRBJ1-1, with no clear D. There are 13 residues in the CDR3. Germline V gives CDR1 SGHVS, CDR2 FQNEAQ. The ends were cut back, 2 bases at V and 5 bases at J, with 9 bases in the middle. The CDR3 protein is CASSLILGTEAFF. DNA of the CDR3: TGTGCCAGCAGCTTAATTTTGGGGACTGAAGCTTTCTTT.

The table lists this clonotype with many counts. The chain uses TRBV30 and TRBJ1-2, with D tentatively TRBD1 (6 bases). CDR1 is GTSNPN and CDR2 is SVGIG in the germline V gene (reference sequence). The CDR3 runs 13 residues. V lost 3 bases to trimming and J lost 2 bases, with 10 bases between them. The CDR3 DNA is TGTGCCTGGAGCAGCACAGGGAACTATGGCTACACCTTC. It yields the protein CAWSSTGNYGYTF.

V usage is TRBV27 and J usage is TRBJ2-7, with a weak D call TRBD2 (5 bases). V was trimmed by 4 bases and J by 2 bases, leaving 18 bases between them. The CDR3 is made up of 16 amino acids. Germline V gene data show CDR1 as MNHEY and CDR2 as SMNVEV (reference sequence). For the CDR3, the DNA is TGTGCCAGCAGTTCCCGCTTATTAGCGAGGGCCTACGAGCAGTACTTC. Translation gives CASSSRLLARAYEQYF.

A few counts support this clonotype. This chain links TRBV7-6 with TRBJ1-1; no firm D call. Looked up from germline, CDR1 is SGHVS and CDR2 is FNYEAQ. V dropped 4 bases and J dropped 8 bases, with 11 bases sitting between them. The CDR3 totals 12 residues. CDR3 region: CASSSGRREAFF. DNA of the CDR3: TGTGCCAGCAGCTCCGGCCGGAGGGAAGCTTTCTTT.

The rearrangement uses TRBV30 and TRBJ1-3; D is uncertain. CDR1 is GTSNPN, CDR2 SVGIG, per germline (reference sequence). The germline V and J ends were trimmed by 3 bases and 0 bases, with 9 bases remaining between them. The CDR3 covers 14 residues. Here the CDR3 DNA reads TGTGCCTGGAGGGAGCGTTACTCTGGAAACACCATATATTTT. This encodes CAWRERYSGNTIYF.

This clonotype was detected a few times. The chain's CDR3 is CASSQYPGGGQPQHF. The CDR3 region has the DNA TGTGCCAGCAGCCAATATCCGGGGGGCGGTCAGCCCCAGCATTTT. V and J are TRBV14 and TRBJ1-5, with D perhaps matching TRBD1 (6 bases). V lost 2 bases and J lost 6, with 14 bases in between. From germline, CDR1 is SGHDN and CDR2 FVKESK. The CDR3 runs 15 residues.

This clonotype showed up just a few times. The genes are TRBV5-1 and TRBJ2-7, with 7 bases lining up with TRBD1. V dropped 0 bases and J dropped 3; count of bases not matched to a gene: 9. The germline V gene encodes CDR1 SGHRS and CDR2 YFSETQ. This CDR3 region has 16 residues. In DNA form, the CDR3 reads TGCGCCAGCAGCTTGGTAGTAGGGGGCGCAGGCTACGAGCAGTACTTC. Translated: CASSLVVGGAGYEQYF.